A selection of T cell receptor beta chains follows, all from one sample in a study of shared clonotypes between healthy human individuals. TCRdb's table, derived via immunoSEQ multiplex PCR, lists solely in-frame clones and lacks some. The profile covers some 2,100,000 clones, with approximately 94% appearing a single time and roughly 0.13% taken by the ten largest. Sequences were obtained from naive CD4+ T cells sorted from blood. Every receptor here comes from a man aged 18 to 35 in good health. The CDR3 runs from the conserved cysteine through the conserved F or W. D genes are given only for firm matches. A row's size may be missing; if present it is once, few, many or a size class.

len	abundance	j_gene	d_gene	v_gene	CDR3aa	CDR3nt
13	.	TRBJ2-7	.	TRBV2	CASSRDTQGEQYF	TGTGCCAGCAGTAGGGATACCCAGGGGGAGCAGTACTTC
14	.	TRBJ2-5	.	TRBV18	CASSLQDPRGTQYF	TGTGCCAGCTCACTACAGGATCCAAGGGGGACCCAGTACTTC
13	.	TRBJ2-7	TRBD2	TRBV18	CASSYSGIYEQYF	TGTGCCAGCTCCTATAGCGGGATTTACGAGCAGTACTTC
12	once	TRBJ2-5	.	TRBV30	CAWSVLAGTQYF	TGTGCCTGGAGTGTATTGGCCGGGACCCAGTACTTC
16	.	TRBJ2-1	TRBD2	TRBV4-1	CASSQPGGAAYNEQFF	TGCGCCAGCAGCCAACCCGGGGGGGCTGCCTACAATGAGCAGTTCTTC
13	.	TRBJ1-1	.	TRBV11-2	CASSSRQNTEAFF	TGTGCCAGCAGCTCGCGACAGAACACTGAAGCTTTCTTT
11	.	TRBJ1-2	.	TRBV6-6	CASSSEYGYTF	TGTGCCAGCAGTTCTGAGTATGGCTACACCTTC
13	.	TRBJ1-4	TRBD1	TRBV29-1	CSVAGTGKEKLFF	TGCAGCGTGGCCGGGACAGGAAAAGAAAAACTGTTTTTT
14	once	TRBJ2-3	TRBD2	TRBV5-1	CASSRDYPTDTQYF	TGCGCCAGCAGCCGGGACTACCCCACAGATACGCAGTATTTT
12	.	TRBJ1-1	.	TRBV7-8	CASSSQGTEAFF	TGTGCCAGCAGCTCACAGGGCACTGAAGCTTTCTTT
16	.	TRBJ2-2	TRBD1	TRBV28	CASSAPGQGYLGELFF	TGTGCCAGCAGTGCCCCCGGACAGGGATACCTCGGGGAGCTGTTTTTT
16	.	TRBJ2-1	.	TRBV9	CASSVATLAVRDEQFF	TGTGCCAGCAGCGTAGCTACGTTGGCGGTTAGGGATGAGCAGTTCTTC
14	.	TRBJ2-7	.	TRBV27	CASSLQGIPYEQYF	TGTGCCAGCAGTTTACAGGGGATCCCCTACGAGCAGTACTTC
12	.	TRBJ1-6	.	TRBV6-5	CASSYIGAPLHF	TGTGCCAGCAGTTACATAGGGGCACCCCTCCACTTT
19	.	TRBJ1-3	TRBD1	TRBV5-6	CASSLALAGGVASGNTIYF	TGTGCCAGCAGCTTGGCTCTGGCAGGGGGCGTAGCCTCTGGAAACACCATATATTTT
15	.	TRBJ2-1	TRBD1	TRBV19	CASSIQDRAYNEQFF	TGTGCCAGTAGTATTCAGGACAGGGCCTACAATGAGCAGTTCTTC
16	.	TRBJ2-5	TRBD1	TRBV15	CATSILRDRTQETQYF	TGTGCCACCAGCATACTCCGGGACAGGACACAAGAGACCCAGTACTTC